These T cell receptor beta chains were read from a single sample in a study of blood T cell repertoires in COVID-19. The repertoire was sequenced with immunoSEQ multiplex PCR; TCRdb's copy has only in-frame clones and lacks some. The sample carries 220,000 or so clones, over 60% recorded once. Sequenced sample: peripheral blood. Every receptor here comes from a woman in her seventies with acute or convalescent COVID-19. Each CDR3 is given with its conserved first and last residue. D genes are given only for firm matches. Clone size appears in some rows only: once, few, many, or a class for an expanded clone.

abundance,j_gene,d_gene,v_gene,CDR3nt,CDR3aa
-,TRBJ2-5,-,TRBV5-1,TGCGCCAGCCTAGGGGTCGAGACCCAGTACTTC,CASLGVETQYF
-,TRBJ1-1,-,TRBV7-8,TGTGCCAGCAGCTTTGAGAGGAACACTGAAGCTTTCTTT,CASSFERNTEAFF
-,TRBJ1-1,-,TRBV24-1,TGTGCCACACGTTACAGGGTGGACACTGAAGCTTTCTTT,CATRYRVDTEAFF
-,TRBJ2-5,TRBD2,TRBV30,TGTGCCTGGAGTGTACCCTTTGGACTAGCGGGAGGGCGGGAGACCCAGTACTTC,CAWSVPFGLAGGRETQYF
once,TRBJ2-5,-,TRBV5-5,TGTGCCAGCAGCAGCAGTCAGGGGCGGGAGACCCAGTACTTC,CASSSSQGRETQYF
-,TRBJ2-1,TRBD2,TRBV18,TGTGCCAGCTCACCCCGGACTAGCGGGGGCTCCTACAATGAGCAGTTCTTC,CASSPRTSGGSYNEQFF
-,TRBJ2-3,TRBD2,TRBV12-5,TGTGCTAGTGGTTTGGGACTAGCGGGTGACACAGATACGCAGTATTTT,CASGLGLAGDTDTQYF
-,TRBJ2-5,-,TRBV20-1,TGCAGTGCCCTAGCCCCAGAGACCCAGTACTTC,CSALAPETQYF
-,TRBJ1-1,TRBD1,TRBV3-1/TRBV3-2,TGTGCCAGCAGCCCCTGGGACAGCGAGATTGAAGCTTTCTTT,CASSPWDSEIEAFF
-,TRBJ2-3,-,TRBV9,TGTGCCAGCAGCTACACAGCAGATACGCAGTATTTT,CASSYTADTQYF
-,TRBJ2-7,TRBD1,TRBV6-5,TGTGCCAGCAGTACCCGGGACAGACCCTACGAGCAGTACTTC,CASSTRDRPYEQYF
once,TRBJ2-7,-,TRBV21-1,TGTGCCAGCAGCAAGTCGAGTAGCGGGAGGGCTGTCCACGAGCAGTACTTC,CASSKSSSGRAVHEQYF
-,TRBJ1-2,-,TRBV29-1,TGCAGCGTTGATAACAGCCGCGTCTCCTATGGCTACACCTTC,CSVDNSRVSYGYTF
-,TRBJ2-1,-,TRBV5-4,TGTGCCAGCAGGCGCCGGGTCGCAGCCTCCTACAATGAGCAGTTCTTC,CASRRRVAASYNEQFF
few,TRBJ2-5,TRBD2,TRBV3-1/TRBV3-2,TGTGCCAGCTTCCCCTCTAGCGGGAGTTGGGAGACCCAGTACTTC,CASFPSSGSWETQYF
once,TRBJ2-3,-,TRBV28,TGTGCCAGCAGTTTATCTGGAGGAGTTACGCAGTATTTT,CASSLSGGVTQYF
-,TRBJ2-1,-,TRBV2,TGTGCCAGCAGTACACAGCAGGGTGAGCAGTTCTTC,CASSTQQGEQFF
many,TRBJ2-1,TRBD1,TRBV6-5,TGTGCCAGCAGTACCGGGACAGGGGTCAATGAGCAGTTCTTC,CASSTGTGVNEQFF
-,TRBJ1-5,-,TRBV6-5,TGTGCCAGCAGCCCCAGGGACAATCAGCCCCAGCATTTT,CASSPRDNQPQHF
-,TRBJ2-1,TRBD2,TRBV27,TGTGCCAGCAGCCGGACTAGCGGGAGTCGATACAATGAGCAGTTCTTC,CASSRTSGSRYNEQFF
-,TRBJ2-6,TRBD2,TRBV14,TGTGCCAGCAGCCAAGGAAGATTCATGACTAGCGGTACCTCTGGGGCCAACGTCCTGACTTTC,CASSQGRFMTSGTSGANVLTF
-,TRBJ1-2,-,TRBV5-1,TGCGCCAGCAGCCTTTCCAGTGTTAACTATGGCTACACCTTC,CASSLSSVNYGYTF
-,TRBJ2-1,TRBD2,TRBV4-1,TGCGCCAGCAGCCACCCGGGACTAGCGGAGAATGAGCAGTTCTTC,CASSHPGLAENEQFF
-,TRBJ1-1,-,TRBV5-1,TGCGCCAGCAGCTTTTACATTTTAAACACTGAAGCTTTCTTT,CASSFYILNTEAFF
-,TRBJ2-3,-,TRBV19,TGTGCCAGTAGAACCCTCTCTGAGGGCTCAGATACGCAGTATTTT,CASRTLSEGSDTQYF
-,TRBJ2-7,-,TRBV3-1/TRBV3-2,TGTGCCAGCAGCCAAGGGCAAGGGACTCCCCCCTACGAGCAGTACTTC,CASSQGQGTPPYEQYF
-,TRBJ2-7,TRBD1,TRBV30,TGTGCCTGGAGGTTTGGACAGGCGAGCTCCTACGAGCAGTACTTC,CAWRFGQASSYEQYF
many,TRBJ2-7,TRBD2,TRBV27,TGTGCCAGCAGTTTAGGGGACGGGAGGCGCGAGCAGTACTTC,CASSLGDGRREQYF
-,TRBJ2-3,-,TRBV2,TGTGCCAGCAACAGGGACAGCACAGATACGCAGTATTTT,CASNRDSTDTQYF
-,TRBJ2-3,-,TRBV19,TGTGCCAGTAGTATATGGGGGGACGGGAGCACAGATACGCAGTATTTT,CASSIWGDGSTDTQYF
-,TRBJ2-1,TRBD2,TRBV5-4,TGTGCCAGCAGCCCGACTAGCGGGAGGTACAATGAGCAGTTCTTC,CASSPTSGRYNEQFF
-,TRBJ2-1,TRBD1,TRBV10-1,TGCGCCAGCAGTGAGAGGGGGACAGGGGACAATGAGCAGTTCTTC,CASSERGTGDNEQFF
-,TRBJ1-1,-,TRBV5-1,TGCGCCAGCAGCTTGTGGGGCATGAACACTGAAGCTTTCTTT,CASSLWGMNTEAFF
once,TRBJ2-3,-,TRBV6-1,TGTGCCAGCAGTGAAGTAGGTAGCGCTAGCACAGATACGCAGTATTTT,CASSEVGSASTDTQYF
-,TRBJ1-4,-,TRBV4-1,TGCGCCAGCAGCCAAGTTTCAGGGAATGAAAAACTGTTTTTT,CASSQVSGNEKLFF
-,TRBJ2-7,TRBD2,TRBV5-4,TGTGCCAGCAGCACGGGGGGGACATCCTCCGATGAGCAGTACTTC,CASSTGGTSSDEQYF
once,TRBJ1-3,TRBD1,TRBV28,TGTGCCAGCAGACTATCCGGGACAGGATCCGGAAACACCATATATTTT,CASRLSGTGSGNTIYF
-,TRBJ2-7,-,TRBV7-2,TGTGCCAGCAGCTTAGGTTGGGTTGGGGGGAGGACCTACGAGCAGTACTTC,CASSLGWVGGRTYEQYF
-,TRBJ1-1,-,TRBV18,TGTGCCAGCTCACCTCCTGGGTCGGGGAACACTGAAGCTTTCTTT,CASSPPGSGNTEAFF
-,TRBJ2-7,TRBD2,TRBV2,TGTGCCAGCCTACTAGCGGGAGATTACGAGCAGTACTTC,CASLLAGDYEQYF
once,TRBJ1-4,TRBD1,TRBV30,TGTGCCTGGACTCGGACAGGGGGGGAAAAACTGTTTTTT,CAWTRTGGEKLFF
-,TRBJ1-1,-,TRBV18,TGTGCCAGCTCACCAACCGTACCGGACACTGAAGCTTTCTTT,CASSPTVPDTEAFF
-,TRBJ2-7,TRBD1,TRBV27,TGTGCCAGCAGTTCCGACAGGGCCTTAGGGCAGTACTTC,CASSSDRALGQYF
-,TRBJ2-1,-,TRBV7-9,TGTGCCAGCAGCTTAACCGGGAACTCCTACAATGAGCAGTTCTTC,CASSLTGNSYNEQFF
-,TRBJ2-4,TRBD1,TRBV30,TGTGCCTGGAGTCGGACAGGCGAGGGGTACATTCAGTACTTC,CAWSRTGEGYIQYF
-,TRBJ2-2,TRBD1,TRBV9,TGTGCCAGCAGCACCGCCGGGACAGGGGGCGGGGAGCTGTTTTTT,CASSTAGTGGGELFF
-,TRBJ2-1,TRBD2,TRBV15,TGTGCCACCAGCAGAGCTAGCGGGAGAAGCTACAATGAGCAGTTCTTC,CATSRASGRSYNEQFF
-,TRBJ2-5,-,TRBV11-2,TGTGCCAGCAGCTTAGTGACAGGCAGGCAGACCCAGTACTTC,CASSLVTGRQTQYF
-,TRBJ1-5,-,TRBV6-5,TGTGCCAGCAGAACAGATCGGTCCCAGCATTTT,CASRTDRSQHF
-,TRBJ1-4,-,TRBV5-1,TGCGCCAGCGGGAGAGACCCAACTAATGAAAAACTGTTTTTT,CASGRDPTNEKLFF
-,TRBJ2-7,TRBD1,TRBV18,TGTGCCAGCTCGGCCGGGACAGGGGTTTACGAGCAGTACTTC,CASSAGTGVYEQYF
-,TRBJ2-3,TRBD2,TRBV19,TGTGCCAGTCTCTCTAGCGGGACAGATACGCAGTATTTT,CASLSSGTDTQYF
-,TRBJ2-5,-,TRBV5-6,TGTGCCAGCAGCTTGTTTCGAGCGGGCTCTGAGACCCAGTACTTC,CASSLFRAGSETQYF
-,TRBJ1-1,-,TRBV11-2,TGTGCCAGCAGCTTTTCGGAGGGGACTGAAGCTTTCTTT,CASSFSEGTEAFF
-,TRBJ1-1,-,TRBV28,TGTGCCAGCATTTCCAGGGAAATTCCCATGAACACTGAAGCTTTCTTT,CASISREIPMNTEAFF